This T cell receptor beta chain derives from a study of blood T cell repertoires in COVID-19. Germline V gene sequence: CDR1 SGHAT, CDR2 FQNNGV. V was clipped by 5 bases and J by 4 bases; unmatched bases: 7. The CDR3 has 14 residues. In the study's own analysis: Amplification of reference gene primers was used by the study to estimate nucleated cell counts. Data came from immunoSEQ multiplex PCR; TCRdb stores just in-frame clones and leaves some out. That table gives V, J and clone size, and the DNA gave D and trimming. The profile shows about 190,000 clones, around 80% of them singletons. The sample comprised peripheral blood. The TCR sequence derives from a man aged 50-60 years who had recovered from COVID-19. V is TRBV11-2 and J is TRBJ2-7; 8 nucleotides match TRBD2. The DNA of the CDR3 is TGTGCCAGCAGCCTCGACGGACTAGCTTACGAGCAGTACTTC. It translates to CASSLDGLAYEQYF.